These T cell receptor beta chains were read from a single sample in a study of patients and donors after allogeneic stem cell transplantation. TCRdb analysed the RT-PCR reads with MiXCR anew, one entry per CDR3 protein. Of 85,000 to 90,000 distinct CDR3 sequences listed, around 48% are singletons. The sample was blood, either unsorted or a sorted T cell fraction (not recorded which). These receptor sequences come from a human donor who was either an allogeneic HSCT recipient or a stem cell or donor lymphocyte infusion donor (not recorded which). It is not recorded whose cells these are; they may come from a transplant donor. The CDR3 runs from the conserved cysteine through the conserved F or W. D genes are given only for firm matches. Not every row has a clone size; where given, it reads once, few, many or a size class.

J gene: TRBJ1-6; V gene: TRBV20-1; clone size: -; D gene: -; CDR3 protein: CSARTGTTYSPLHF; CDR3 DNA: TGCAGTGCTAGAACAGGAACAACATATTCACCCCTCCACTTT
J gene: TRBJ1-2; V gene: TRBV4-1; clone size: -; D gene: -; CDR3 protein: CASSPRGKNYGYTF; CDR3 DNA: TGCGCCAGCAGCCCTCGGGGGAAGAACTATGGCTACACCTTC
J gene: TRBJ1-1; V gene: TRBV6-5; clone size: few; D gene: -; CDR3 protein: CASRLTGTVNTEAFF; CDR3 DNA: TGTGCCAGCAGGCTAACCGGGACCGTGAACACTGAAGCTTTCTTT
J gene: TRBJ1-6; V gene: TRBV6-6; clone size: few; D gene: -; CDR3 protein: CATHPAADQDSPLHF; CDR3 DNA: TGTGCCACCCACCCAGCAGCGGACCAGGATTCACCCCTCCACTTT
J gene: TRBJ1-4; V gene: TRBV15; clone size: few; D gene: -; CDR3 protein: CATSTLRDEKLFF; CDR3 DNA: TGTGCCACCAGCACCTTAAGAGATGAAAAACTGTTTTTT
J gene: TRBJ2-1; V gene: TRBV7-6; clone size: -; D gene: TRBD1; CDR3 protein: CASSPTRQGEYNEQFF; CDR3 DNA: TGTGCCAGCAGCCCCACTCGGCAGGGGGAATATAATGAGCAGTTCTTC
J gene: TRBJ1-1; V gene: TRBV18; clone size: -; D gene: TRBD1; CDR3 protein: CASSQDRTEAFF; CDR3 DNA: TGTGCCAGCTCCCAGGACAGGACTGAAGCTTTCTTT
J gene: TRBJ2-1; V gene: TRBV5-1; clone size: -; D gene: TRBD2; CDR3 protein: CASSLAGGLAGIYNEQFF; CDR3 DNA: TGCGCCAGCAGCTTGGCCGGGGGACTAGCGGGGATCTACAATGAGCAGTTCTTC
J gene: TRBJ2-4; V gene: TRBV28; clone size: -; D gene: -; CDR3 protein: CASSLDSGLAKNIQYF; CDR3 DNA: TGTGCCAGCAGTTTGGATAGCGGACTAGCCAAAAACATTCAGTACTTC
J gene: TRBJ1-5; V gene: TRBV27; clone size: -; D gene: -; CDR3 protein: CASRPDPYNQPQHF; CDR3 DNA: TGTGCCAGCAGGCCCGACCCTTACAATCAGCCCCAGCATTTT
J gene: TRBJ1-2; V gene: TRBV28; clone size: -; D gene: -; CDR3 protein: CASSKTTAGDYGYTF; CDR3 DNA: TGTGCCAGCAGTAAAACGACGGCAGGGGACTATGGCTACACCTTC
J gene: TRBJ1-2; V gene: TRBV12-3/TRBV12-4; clone size: once; D gene: -; CDR3 protein: CASSLNGIYNGYTF; CDR3 DNA: TGTGCCAGCAGTTTAAACGGGATCTATAATGGCTACACCTTC
J gene: TRBJ1-2; V gene: TRBV12-3/TRBV12-4; clone size: few; D gene: -; CDR3 protein: CASSLDPPNHYTF; CDR3 DNA: TGTGCCAGCAGTTTAGACCCCCCGAACCATTACACCTTC
J gene: TRBJ1-1; V gene: TRBV2; clone size: few; D gene: -; CDR3 protein: CASSEAALRAFF; CDR3 DNA: TGTGCCAGCAGTGAAGCGGCGTTAAGGGCTTTCTTT
J gene: TRBJ1-4; V gene: TRBV4-2; clone size: -; D gene: -; CDR3 protein: CASSLDRGGKLFF; CDR3 DNA: TGTGCCAGCAGCCTTGACCGGGGTGGAAAACTGTTTTTT
J gene: TRBJ2-2; V gene: TRBV6-2/TRBV6-3; clone size: -; D gene: -; CDR3 protein: CASSYGWRLAGELFF; CDR3 DNA: TGTGCCAGCAGTTATGGGTGGAGATTGGCCGGGGAGCTGTTTTTT
J gene: TRBJ1-1; V gene: TRBV6-5; clone size: -; D gene: -; CDR3 protein: CASSPGGKDWTEAFF; CDR3 DNA: TGTGCCAGCAGTCCAGGAGGAAAGGATTGGACTGAAGCTTTCTTT
J gene: TRBJ1-6; V gene: TRBV5-1; clone size: -; D gene: -; CDR3 protein: CASSLDPGPLWALHF; CDR3 DNA: TGCGCCAGCAGCCTCGATCCGGGACCGCTATGGGCCCTCCACTTT
J gene: TRBJ1-5; V gene: TRBV20-1; clone size: few; D gene: -; CDR3 protein: CSAREHSGPVGNQPQHF; CDR3 DNA: TGCAGTGCTAGAGAACACTCCGGGCCAGTGGGCAATCAGCCCCAGCATTTT
J gene: TRBJ1-2; V gene: TRBV20-1; clone size: -; D gene: -; CDR3 protein: CSATPPGANYGYTF; CDR3 DNA: TGCAGTGCTACCCCCCCGGGGGCGAACTATGGCTACACCTTC
J gene: TRBJ1-1; V gene: TRBV12-3/TRBV12-4; clone size: few; D gene: TRBD1; CDR3 protein: CASSTRDRVTEAFF; CDR3 DNA: TGTGCCAGCAGTACCAGGGACAGGGTCACTGAAGCTTTCTTT
J gene: TRBJ2-7; V gene: TRBV29-1; clone size: once; D gene: TRBD2; CDR3 protein: CSVAEREGQWDEQYF; CDR3 DNA: TGCAGCGTTGCTGAGCGGGAGGGCCAGTGGGACGAGCAGTACTTC
J gene: TRBJ2-2; V gene: TRBV6-2/TRBV6-3; clone size: -; D gene: -; CDR3 protein: CASGYPLTGELFF; CDR3 DNA: TGTGCCAGCGGCTACCCCCTCACCGGGGAGCTGTTTTTT
J gene: TRBJ2-3; V gene: TRBV20-1; clone size: -; D gene: -; CDR3 protein: CSARDTGLQLITDTQYF; CDR3 DNA: TGCAGTGCTAGAGATACCGGGCTACAACTGATCACAGATACGCAGTATTTT
J gene: TRBJ1-5; V gene: TRBV19; clone size: -; D gene: -; CDR3 protein: CASSMIESGQPQHF; CDR3 DNA: TGTGCCAGTAGTATGATAGAAAGCGGACAGCCCCAGCATTTT
J gene: TRBJ1-3; V gene: TRBV20-1; clone size: -; D gene: TRBD1; CDR3 protein: CSARLVTGDASGNTIYF; CDR3 DNA: TGCAGTGCTAGACTCGTTACAGGGGACGCCTCTGGAAACACCATATATTTT
J gene: TRBJ1-6; V gene: TRBV27; clone size: -; D gene: -; CDR3 protein: CASSLVKGSYNSPLHF; CDR3 DNA: TGTGCCAGCAGTTTAGTCAAGGGCTCCTATAATTCACCCCTCCACTTT
J gene: TRBJ1-6; V gene: TRBV28; clone size: -; D gene: TRBD1; CDR3 protein: CASSLNGAGGASPLHF; CDR3 DNA: TGTGCCAGCAGTTTAAATGGGGCAGGGGGCGCTTCACCCCTCCACTTT
J gene: TRBJ1-4; V gene: TRBV4-3; clone size: -; D gene: -; CDR3 protein: CASSQDRIGVWDEKLFF; CDR3 DNA: TGCGCCAGCAGCCAAGATCGAATTGGAGTTTGGGATGAAAAACTGTTTTTT
J gene: TRBJ2-4; V gene: TRBV12-3/TRBV12-4; clone size: -; D gene: -; CDR3 protein: CASSQGLREYF; CDR3 DNA: TGTGCCAGCAGCCAGGGGTTACGCGAGTACTTC
J gene: TRBJ1-3; V gene: TRBV12-3/TRBV12-4; clone size: few; D gene: -; CDR3 protein: CASIEKGRTLLSGNTIYF; CDR3 DNA: TGTGCCAGCATTGAAAAGGGACGGACCCTCCTCTCTGGAAACACCATATATTTT
J gene: TRBJ1-3; V gene: TRBV6-6; clone size: few; D gene: -; CDR3 protein: CASSSDGWGNTIYF; CDR3 DNA: TGTGCCAGCAGCTCGGACGGTTGGGGAAACACCATATATTTT
J gene: TRBJ2-1; V gene: TRBV12-3/TRBV12-4; clone size: -; D gene: -; CDR3 protein: CASSNLRQADGGEQFF; CDR3 DNA: TGTGCCAGCAGCAACCTTAGACAGGCGGACGGGGGTGAGCAGTTCTTC
J gene: TRBJ1-4; V gene: TRBV12-3/TRBV12-4; clone size: -; D gene: TRBD1; CDR3 protein: CASSGRTGVHEKLFF; CDR3 DNA: TGTGCCAGCAGCGGGAGGACAGGGGTGCACGAAAAACTGTTTTTT
J gene: TRBJ1-1; V gene: TRBV29-1; clone size: -; D gene: -; CDR3 protein: CSVLGETVNTEAFF; CDR3 DNA: TGCAGCGTTCTCGGGGAAACAGTGAACACTGAAGCTTTCTTT
J gene: TRBJ2-7; V gene: TRBV6-5; clone size: -; D gene: -; CDR3 protein: CASNPPGSHFYEQYF; CDR3 DNA: TGTGCCAGCAATCCCCCGGGAAGCCACTTCTACGAGCAGTACTTC
J gene: TRBJ2-7; V gene: TRBV6-5; clone size: -; D gene: -; CDR3 protein: CASSYLRGSYEQYF; CDR3 DNA: TGTGCCAGCAGTTACCTCAGGGGATCCTACGAGCAGTACTTC
J gene: TRBJ1-6; V gene: TRBV6-5; clone size: once; D gene: -; CDR3 protein: CASSYSISSPNSPLHF; CDR3 DNA: TGTGCCAGCAGTTACTCGATCTCCTCCCCTAATTCACCCCTCCACTTT
J gene: TRBJ1-4; V gene: TRBV27; clone size: few; D gene: -; CDR3 protein: CASSLLRVPGAGSEKLFF; CDR3 DNA: TGTGCCAGCAGTTTATTAAGAGTCCCGGGGGCCGGGTCCGAAAAACTGTTTTTT
J gene: TRBJ2-7; V gene: TRBV5-1; clone size: -; D gene: TRBD1; CDR3 protein: CASSFSRTGGQYF; CDR3 DNA: TGCGCCAGCAGCTTTTCCCGGACAGGGGGGCAGTACTTC
J gene: TRBJ1-4; V gene: TRBV29-1; clone size: few; D gene: -; CDR3 protein: CSVEGPGEREKLFF; CDR3 DNA: TGCAGCGTTGAAGGGCCCGGGGAGAGGGAAAAACTGTTTTTT
J gene: TRBJ2-5; V gene: TRBV7-3; clone size: -; D gene: -; CDR3 protein: CASSPTGMGETQYF; CDR3 DNA: TGTGCCAGCAGCCCTACAGGGATGGGAGAGACCCAGTACTTC
J gene: TRBJ1-4; V gene: TRBV20-1; clone size: few; D gene: -; CDR3 protein: CSARERGFYNEKLFF; CDR3 DNA: TGCAGTGCTAGAGAAAGAGGATTTTATAATGAAAAACTGTTTTTT
J gene: TRBJ1-6; V gene: TRBV6-2/TRBV6-3; clone size: -; D gene: -; CDR3 protein: CASSPSAGLRSPLHF; CDR3 DNA: TGTGCCAGCAGTCCGTCGGCAGGGCTTCGTTCACCCCTCCACTTT
J gene: TRBJ1-5; V gene: TRBV21-1; clone size: few; D gene: -; CDR3 protein: CASSPFWDKDQPQHF; CDR3 DNA: TGTGCCAGCAGCCCGTTTTGGGACAAGGATCAGCCCCAGCATTTT
J gene: TRBJ1-2; V gene: TRBV25-1; clone size: -; D gene: TRBD1; CDR3 protein: CASSEYGTGVGYTF; CDR3 DNA: TGTGCCAGCAGTGAATACGGGACAGGGGTCGGCTACACCTTC
J gene: TRBJ1-1; V gene: TRBV6-5; clone size: -; D gene: -; CDR3 protein: CASSLYSINTEAFF; CDR3 DNA: TGTGCCAGCAGTTTATATTCGATTAACACTGAAGCTTTCTTT
J gene: TRBJ1-2; V gene: TRBV5-6; clone size: few; D gene: -; CDR3 protein: CASSLMGGHDYGYTF; CDR3 DNA: TGTGCCAGCAGCTTAATGGGGGGGCACGACTATGGCTACACCTTC
J gene: TRBJ1-1; V gene: TRBV6-2/TRBV6-3; clone size: few; D gene: -; CDR3 protein: CASSALNRAGNTEAFF; CDR3 DNA: TGTGCCAGCAGTGCACTAAACAGGGCCGGGAACACTGAAGCTTTCTTT
J gene: TRBJ2-7; V gene: TRBV4-3; clone size: -; D gene: -; CDR3 protein: CASSQLWVGGRIRSYEQYF; CDR3 DNA: TGCGCCAGCAGCCAGTTGTGGGTGGGGGGTAGGATACGCTCCTACGAGCAGTACTTC
J gene: TRBJ1-2; V gene: TRBV5-1; clone size: -; D gene: -; CDR3 protein: CASSLAENGYTF; CDR3 DNA: TGCGCCAGCAGCTTGGCCGAAAATGGCTACACCTTC
J gene: TRBJ1-5; V gene: TRBV24-1; clone size: -; D gene: -; CDR3 protein: CATSETVSNQPQHF; CDR3 DNA: TGTGCCACCAGTGAGACAGTTAGCAATCAGCCCCAGCATTTT
J gene: TRBJ1-1; V gene: TRBV6-5; clone size: many; D gene: -; CDR3 protein: CASSTKGQGPFEAFF; CDR3 DNA: TGTGCCAGCAGTACCAAGGGGCAGGGCCCTTTTGAAGCTTTCTTT
J gene: TRBJ1-4; V gene: TRBV21-1; clone size: few; D gene: -; CDR3 protein: CASSIHRRKLFF; CDR3 DNA: TGTGCCAGCAGCATCCACAGACGGAAACTGTTTTTT
J gene: TRBJ1-1; V gene: TRBV29-1; clone size: -; D gene: -; CDR3 protein: CSVEGRFYTEAFF; CDR3 DNA: TGCAGCGTTGAAGGGAGATTTTACACTGAAGCTTTCTTT
J gene: TRBJ1-3; V gene: TRBV14; clone size: -; D gene: -; CDR3 protein: CASSQGLVSGNTIYF; CDR3 DNA: TGTGCCAGCAGCCAAGGTCTCGTATCTGGAAACACCATATATTTT
J gene: TRBJ1-2; V gene: TRBV4-3; clone size: -; D gene: -; CDR3 protein: CASSQVSFGDGEVYSYTF; CDR3 DNA: TGCGCCAGCAGCCAAGTTTCTTTCGGGGATGGGGAGGTGTATAGCTACACCTTC